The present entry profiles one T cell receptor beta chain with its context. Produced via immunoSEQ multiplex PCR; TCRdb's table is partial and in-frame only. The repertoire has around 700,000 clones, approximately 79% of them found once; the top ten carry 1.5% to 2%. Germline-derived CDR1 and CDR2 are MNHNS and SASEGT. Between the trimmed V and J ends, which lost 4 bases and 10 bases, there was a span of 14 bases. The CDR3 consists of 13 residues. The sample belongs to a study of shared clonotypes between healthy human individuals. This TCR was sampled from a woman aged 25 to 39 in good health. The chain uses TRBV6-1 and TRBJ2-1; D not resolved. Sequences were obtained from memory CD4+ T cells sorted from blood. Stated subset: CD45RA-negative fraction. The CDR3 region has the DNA TGTGCCAGCAGTGCTGACCTCGGGCTCGAGCAGTTCTTC. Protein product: CASSADLGLEQFF.